This TCR beta chain was identified in a study of a mutant IDH1 vaccine in newly diagnosed glioma. Turning to the study itself: The study held visit V12 at week 35 and visit V13 at week 47.

Some clones are missing from TCRdb's copy, which holds only in-frame ones; the method was immunoSEQ multiplex PCR. This table holds some 49,000 clones, 76% found once. To note about this clone: Its specificity is not known.

Time point indicated: week 47, end of study. In every dose of vaccine, 300 ug of mutant IDH1 20-mer peptide was given alongside topical imiquimod. New WHO grade 3 or 4 astrocytomas that were IDH1-mutant and ATRX-lost had been found in donors. V lost 1 base and J 7 bases, leaving 13 bases between the germline ends. This CDR3 region has 14 residues. The chain combines TRBV23-1 with TRBJ1-2; no reliable D call. TRBV23-1 is identified as an open reading frame with a role that is uncertain. The sequencing used PBMCs, collected from a glioma patient whose treatment included an IDH1 peptide vaccine. The receptor was isolated from a woman in her thirties or forties with glioma. Some clones in this sample may be carry-over from other donors' samples. The DNA for the CDR3 is TGCGCCAGCAGTCAATGGGAGTCCCGAGGTGGCTACACCTTC. Its translation is CASSQWESRGGYTF.